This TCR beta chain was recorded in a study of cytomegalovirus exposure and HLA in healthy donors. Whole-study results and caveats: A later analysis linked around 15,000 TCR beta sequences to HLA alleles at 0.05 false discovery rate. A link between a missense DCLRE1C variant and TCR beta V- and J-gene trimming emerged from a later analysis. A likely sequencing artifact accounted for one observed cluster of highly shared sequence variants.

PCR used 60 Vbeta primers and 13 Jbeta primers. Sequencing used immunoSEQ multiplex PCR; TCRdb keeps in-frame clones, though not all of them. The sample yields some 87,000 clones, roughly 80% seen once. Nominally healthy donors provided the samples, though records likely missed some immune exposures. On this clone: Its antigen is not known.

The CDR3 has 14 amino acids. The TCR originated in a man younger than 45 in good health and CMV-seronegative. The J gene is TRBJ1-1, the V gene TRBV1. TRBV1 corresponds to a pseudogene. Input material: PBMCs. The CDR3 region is CTSSQFRGINEAFF. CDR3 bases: TGCACCAGCAGCCAATTCCGGGGGATTAATGAAGCTTTCTTT.